Presented here are 21 T cell receptor beta chains from one specimen sequenced in a study of T cell changes during pregnancy in multiple sclerosis. Profiled with immunoSEQ multiplex PCR; TCRdb holds only in-frame clones, not every one. This table has roughly 48,000 clones, approximately 92% appearing once. The input for sequencing was CD4+ T cells from peripheral blood mononuclear cells, taken in the third trimester of pregnancy. The receptors were gathered from a female donor with multiple sclerosis, enrolled in a pregnancy study.

Only one count was recorded for this clone. This sequence joins TRBV7-9 and TRBJ2-1, with unresolved D. The CDR3 length is 13 residues. The V gene lost 1 base and the J gene lost 5 bases, with 6 bases spanning the gap. Germline assignment: CDR1 SEHNR and CDR2 FQNEAQ (reference sequence). This chain's CDR3 is CASSLGLDNEQFF. DNA of the CDR3: TGTGCCAGCAGCTTAGGATTAGACAATGAGCAGTTCTTC.

This chain connects TRBV7-8 to TRBJ2-7, with 13 bases lining up with TRBD2. With 5 bases clipped from V and 0 bases from J, the junction kept 7 bases outside the gene matches. The germline V gene encodes CDR1 SGHVS and CDR2 FQNEAQ. This CDR3 has 17 amino acids. The CDR3 here is CASSRTSGSRSSYEQYF. The CDR3, as DNA: TGTGCCAGCAGCCGGACTAGCGGGAGTCGCAGCTCCTACGAGCAGTACTTC.

The J gene is TRBJ1-1, the V gene TRBV18, with 7 bases lining up with TRBD1. V lost 3 bases to trimming and J lost 1 base; unmatched junction nucleotides: 5. Looked up from germline, CDR1 is KGHSH and CDR2 is LQKENI. CDR3 length: 15 amino acids. Here the CDR3 reads CASSPLDRENTEAFF. The CDR3 DNA follows: TGTGCCAGCTCACCGCTAGACAGGGAGAACACTGAAGCTTTCTTT.

The chain combines TRBV29-1 with TRBJ1-6; TRBD1 might be the D (6 bases). In germline, CDR1 is SQVTM, CDR2 ANQGSEA. The CDR3 loop spans 12 amino acids. Trimming shortened V by 4 bases and J by 10 bases, and 11 bases separated the two germline ends. CDR3 amino acids: CSVATGSSPLHF. Here the CDR3 DNA reads TGCAGCGTTGCCACAGGGTCCTCACCCCTCCACTTT. The variable domain in full, completed from reference TRBV29-1 and TRBJ1-6, reads SAVISQKPSRDICQRGTSLTIQCQVDSQVTMMFWYRQQPGQSLTLIATANQGSEATYESGFVIDKFPISRPNLTFSTLTVSNMSPEDSSIYLCSVATGSSPLHFGNGTRLTVT.

The CDR3: CASSPWDRPNYGYTF. The CDR3 nucleotides read TGTGCCAGCAGTCCGTGGGACAGACCTAACTATGGCTACACCTTC. The J gene is TRBJ1-2, the V gene TRBV6-5; 7 bases are a match to TRBD1. The CDR3 contains 15 residues. The germline V gene has CDR1 MNHEY and CDR2 SVGAGI. Losses at the gene ends were 5 bases for V and 0 bases for J; bases not matched to a gene: 6.

The rearrangement links TRBV28 to TRBJ2-7; no clear D gene. CDR1 MDHEN and CDR2 SYDVKM come from the germline V gene. Trimming removed 3 bases from V and 3 bases from J, with 6 bases in between. The CDR3 is 12 amino acids. The DNA of the CDR3 is TGTGCCAGCAGTTTGCGCCTCTACGAGCAGTACTTC. This gives the protein CASSLRLYEQYF. The variable domain in full, with the rest retrieved from reference TRBV28 and TRBJ2-7, is DVKVTQSSRYLVKRTGEKVFLECVQDMDHENMFWYRQDPGLGLRLIYFSYDVKMKEKGDIPEGYSVSREKKERFSLILESASTNQTSMYLCASSLRLYEQYFGPGTRLTVT.

This clone was counted a single time. The J gene is TRBJ2-3, the V gene TRBV20-1; D is unresolved. V lost 5 bases and J lost 6, with 9 bases in between. Germline-derived CDR1 and CDR2 are DFQATT and SNEGSKA (reference sequence). The CDR3 consists of 11 residues. CDR3 in DNA: TGCAGTGCTCGGGTCGGGGATACGCAGTATTTT. Protein sequence: CSARVGDTQYF.

CDR3 loop: CASSSGRGLDTQYF. The CDR3 DNA reads as TGCGCCAGCAGCTCGGGGCGGGGGCTAGATACGCAGTATTTT. V and J are TRBV5-1 and TRBJ2-3, with a possible D match to TRBD2 (7 bases). CDR1 is SGHRS and CDR2 is YFSETQ in the germline V gene. V was shortened by 3 bases and J by 5 bases, with 13 bases between the two germline ends. CDR3 length: 14 residues.

This clone was found a few times. The genes are TRBV5-1 and TRBJ1-6, with D unresolved. V was shortened by 4 bases and J by 10 bases, with 15 bases between the two germline ends. The CDR3 length is 14 residues. Germline V gene data show CDR1 as SGHRS and CDR2 as YFSETQ. The CDR3 DNA reads as TGCGCCAGCAGCCCCATTGGAGGTGAATCACCCCTCCACTTT. This gives the protein CASSPIGGESPLHF.

The chain joins TRBV7-9 to TRBJ2-7, with a weak D call TRBD2 (6 bases). The ends were cut back, 5 bases at V and 7 bases at J, with 18 bases in the middle. The CDR3 covers 14 residues. CDR1 is SEHNR, CDR2 FQNEAQ, per germline (reference sequence). The CDR3 loop reads CASSLGGYSDEQYF. In DNA form, the CDR3 reads TGTGCCAGCAGCCTCGGGGGTTACTCCGATGAGCAGTACTTC. Variable domain in full (rest from reference TRBV7-9 and TRBJ2-7): DTGVSQNPRHKITKRGQNVTFRCDPISEHNRLYWYRQTLGQGPEFLTYFQNEAQLEKSRLLSDRFSAERPKGSFSTLEIQRTEQGDSAMYLCASSLGGYSDEQYFGPGTRLTVT.

The chain couples TRBV2 to TRBJ1-2; no reliable D call. The CDR3 is made up of 15 amino acids. The germline V and J ends were trimmed by 1 base and 6 bases, with 15 bases remaining between them. The germline gives CDR1 SNHLY, CDR2 FYNNEI. Here the CDR3 reads CASSEGGSRVHGYTF. The CDR3 nucleotides read TGTGCCAGCAGTGAAGGGGGATCGAGGGTCCATGGCTACACCTTC.

The V and J genes are TRBV29-1 and TRBJ2-7, with TRBD1 as a possible D gene (6 bases). The CDR3 loop spans 14 amino acids. Germline CDR1 and CDR2: SQVTM and ANQGSEA. V was cut by 6 bases and J by 2 bases, with 17 bases left in between. The CDR3 nucleotides read TGCAGCGTAGATAACGGACAGCAAACCTACGAGCAGTACTTC. It encodes CSVDNGQQTYEQYF.

The chain is built from TRBV5-5 and TRBJ1-6; 7 bases agree with TRBD1. This CDR3 is 16 amino acids long. Germline assignment: CDR1 SGHKS and CDR2 YYEKEE (reference sequence). The trim removed 5 bases at V and 7 bases at J, leaving 12 bases unmatched. Written as DNA, the CDR3 is TGTGCCAGCAGATCGAATCAGGGGGTCCCCAATTCACCCCTCCACTTT. Translation gives CASRSNQGVPNSPLHF.

The rearrangement uses TRBV29-1 and TRBJ1-2, with TRBD1 as a possible D gene (5 bases). This CDR3 comprises 11 residues. V shed 8 bases and J shed 4 bases, with 11 bases lying between them. Germline values: CDR1 SQVTM, CDR2 ANQGSEA. The CDR3 DNA is TGCAGCACCGACAGAGTCTATGGCTACACCTTC. Its translation: CSTDRVYGYTF.

This clone was seen only once. The V and J genes are TRBV6-5 and TRBJ2-5; tentative D call: TRBD1 (6 bases). CDR3 length: 14 amino acids. V lost 2 bases to trimming and J lost 6 bases, with 13 bases between them. CDR1 MNHEY and CDR2 SVGAGI come from the germline V gene. The CDR3: CASSYDWDTKTQYF. The DNA of the CDR3 is TGTGCCAGCAGTTACGATTGGGACACTAAGACCCAGTACTTC.

The V gene is TRBV29-1, the J gene TRBJ2-7, with D perhaps TRBD1 (5 bases). Germline V CDR1 and CDR2: SQVTM, ANQGSEA. The V end was cut by 5 bases, the J end by 5 bases, with 10 bases between. CDR3 size: 11 residues. The CDR3, as DNA: TGCAGCGTTCTAGTAGGGGACGAGCAGTACTTC. Amino acid sequence: CSVLVGDEQYF.

The gene calls are TRBV7-2 and TRBJ1-1; TRBD1 agrees at 10 bases. Looked up from germline, CDR1 is SGHTA and CDR2 is FQGNSA. V shed 4 bases, J shed 9 bases, and the junction held 8 bases outside the gene matches. The CDR3 length is 14 residues. The CDR3, as DNA: TGTGCCAGCAGCTCGGACAGGGGGAGGGAAAAAGCTTTCTTT. This translates into CASSSDRGREKAFF.

The genes are TRBV14 and TRBJ2-7; a possible D gene is TRBD2 (5 bases). Germline CDR1 and CDR2: SGHDN and FVKESK. V was clipped by 1 base and J by 5 bases, with 9 bases between them. The CDR3 is made up of 13 amino acids. CDR3 protein: CASSQVPGNEQYF. The CDR3 DNA sequence: TGTGCCAGCAGCCAAGTTCCGGGAAACGAGCAGTACTTC.

This clone is a singleton in its sample. The rearrangement joins TRBV5-4 to TRBJ2-4, with a weak D call TRBD1 (7 bases). Looked up from germline, CDR1 is SGHNT and CDR2 is YYREEE (reference sequence). V was shortened by 4 bases and J by 8 bases, with 19 bases between the two germline ends. The CDR3 covers 15 residues. The CDR3 nucleotides read TGTGCCAGCAGCCTCTCCCCAGGGGGGATGGACATTCAGTACTTC. This sequence encodes CASSLSPGGMDIQYF.

The chain combines TRBV19 with TRBJ2-7; a possible D gene is TRBD1 (5 bases). Per the germline V gene, CDR1 is LNHDA and CDR2 is SQIVND (reference sequence). The V gene lost 6 bases and the J gene lost 5 bases, with 14 bases spanning the gap. The CDR3 has 13 amino acids. This CDR3 is CASSREIADEQYF. The CDR3 DNA reads TGTGCCAGTAGCAGGGAAATAGCAGACGAGCAGTACTTC. Variable domain in full (rest from reference TRBV19 and TRBJ2-7): DGGITQSPKYLFRKEGQNVTLSCEQNLNHDAMYWYRQDPGQGLRLIYYSQIVNDFQKGDIAEGYSVSREKKESFPLTVTSAQKNPTAFYLCASSREIADEQYFGPGTRLTVT.

The V and J genes are TRBV10-2 and TRBJ2-5; 7 bases line up with TRBD2. The CDR3 extends over 16 amino acids. Trimming removed 3 bases from V and 5 bases from J; junction bases left unmatched: 12. Germline V gene data show CDR1 as WSHSY and CDR2 as SAAADI. The CDR3 DNA reads TGCGCCAGCAGTGATGGGCAGCGGGATTTGGAGGAGACCCAGTACTTC. Protein sequence: CASSDGQRDLEETQYF.